The rows below give T cell receptor beta chains drawn from one sample of a study of T cell changes during pregnancy in multiple sclerosis. Measured with immunoSEQ multiplex PCR; TCRdb has only the in-frame clones, and not every one. The sample includes about 72,000 clones, 91% seen only once; the top ten take under 0.9%. This specimen consisted of peripheral blood, obtained in the third trimester of pregnancy. These receptors all come from a female donor in good health, enrolled as a control in a pregnancy study. Each CDR3 is given with its conserved first and last residue. The D gene is left open where the match is weak. Rows give clone size only sometimes, using once, few, many, or a class for an expanded clone.

size: .
V: TRBV4-2
D: TRBD2
J: TRBJ2-7
DNA: TGTGCCAGCAGCCAAGCTCTAGCGGGGGAGTCCTACGAGCAGTACTTC
CDR3: CASSQALAGESYEQYF

size: .
V: TRBV13
D: .
J: TRBJ2-1
DNA: TGTGCCAGCAGCCCGCGGGGGCCCCTTAACAATGAGCAGTTCTTC
CDR3: CASSPRGPLNNEQFF

size: .
V: TRBV5-6
D: .
J: TRBJ1-1
DNA: TGTGCCAGCAGCTTGGCCGGGGAGTCCCTGAACACTGAAGCTTTCTTT
CDR3: CASSLAGESLNTEAFF

size: .
V: TRBV18
D: TRBD1
J: TRBJ1-5
DNA: TGTGCCAGCTCACCTGGGACAGACTATCCGCCCCAGCATTTT
CDR3: CASSPGTDYPPQHF

size: .
V: TRBV14
D: .
J: TRBJ1-2
DNA: TGTGCCAGCAAGTTGACGGGAAGCCTGGGTGGCTACACCTTC
CDR3: CASKLTGSLGGYTF

size: .
V: TRBV11-2
D: TRBD1
J: TRBJ1-2
DNA: TGTGCCAGCAGCTTGGGACAGGGCTACACCTTC
CDR3: CASSLGQGYTF

size: .
V: TRBV7-2
D: TRBD1
J: TRBJ1-4
DNA: TGTGCCAGCAGCCCCGGGACAGGGGGAAGTACTAATGAAAAACTGTTTTTT
CDR3: CASSPGTGGSTNEKLFF

size: .
V: TRBV28
D: .
J: TRBJ2-4
DNA: TGTGCCAGCACTAGATATTTGGGCAAAAACATTCAGTACTTC
CDR3: CASTRYLGKNIQYF

size: .
V: TRBV6-1
D: .
J: TRBJ1-2
DNA: TGTGCCAGCAGTGAACAGGGGTATGGCTACACCTTC
CDR3: CASSEQGYGYTF

size: .
V: TRBV15
D: .
J: TRBJ2-3
DNA: TGTGCCACCAGCCCCAGCGCGGGGGCCATCCCAGATACGCAGTATTTT
CDR3: CATSPSAGAIPDTQYF

size: .
V: TRBV4-2
D: TRBD2
J: TRBJ2-7
DNA: TGTGCCAGCAGCCAAATATCTAGCGGGGGGGTAAACTACGAGCAGTACTTC
CDR3: CASSQISSGGVNYEQYF

size: .
V: TRBV5-4
D: TRBD2
J: TRBJ2-3
DNA: TGTGCCAGCAGCGAAAGACTAGCGACTAGCACAGATACGCAGTATTTT
CDR3: CASSERLATSTDTQYF

size: .
V: TRBV6-5
D: TRBD1
J: TRBJ1-2
DNA: TGTGCCAGCAGTACCCAGGACAGGCCGGCCGGCTACACCTTC
CDR3: CASSTQDRPAGYTF

size: once
V: TRBV7-9
D: TRBD1
J: TRBJ1-3
DNA: TGTGCCAGCAGCTCGACAGGGCTCGGAGGAAACACCATATATTTT
CDR3: CASSSTGLGGNTIYF

size: .
V: TRBV5-1
D: TRBD2
J: TRBJ2-7
DNA: TGCGCCAGCAGCTTGGAAGGTCTAGCGGGAGCTAGCGAGCAGTACTTC
CDR3: CASSLEGLAGASEQYF

size: .
V: TRBV6-1
D: TRBD1
J: TRBJ1-1
DNA: TGTGCCAGCAGTAGGACGGACAGGGCCACTGAAGCTTTCTTT
CDR3: CASSRTDRATEAFF

size: .
V: TRBV28
D: TRBD2
J: TRBJ2-7
DNA: TGTGCCAGCCGTAGCGGGACGATCTCGAACTACGAGCAGTACTTC
CDR3: CASRSGTISNYEQYF

size: .
V: TRBV9
D: .
J: TRBJ1-2
DNA: TGTGCCAGCAGCCGGGAGGGATATGGCTACACCTTC
CDR3: CASSREGYGYTF

size: .
V: TRBV7-2
D: .
J: TRBJ1-6
DNA: TGTGCCAGCAGCTTATCCCCAAGCTACGAAGTCTCCTATAATTCACCCCTCCACTTT
CDR3: CASSLSPSYEVSYNSPLHF

size: few
V: TRBV20-1
D: .
J: TRBJ1-1
DNA: TGCAGTGCTTTTTCGGGCACTGAAGCTTTCTTT
CDR3: CSAFSGTEAFF

size: .
V: TRBV6-1
D: .
J: TRBJ2-7
DNA: TGTGCCAGCAGTGAACAGGGTAGGAGCTACGAGCAGTACTTC
CDR3: CASSEQGRSYEQYF

size: .
V: TRBV6-5
D: .
J: TRBJ1-1
DNA: TGTGCCAGCAGCCGCCCCGGCGGGGGTGCTGAAGCTTTCTTT
CDR3: CASSRPGGGAEAFF

size: .
V: TRBV5-1
D: .
J: TRBJ2-1
DNA: TGCGCCAGCAGCATTGGAGGGCCCGATGAGCAGTTCTTC
CDR3: CASSIGGPDEQFF

size: .
V: TRBV10-3
D: TRBD1
J: TRBJ2-7
DNA: TGTGCCATCAGCGCCGGGACAGGGGCCTACGAGCAGTACTTC
CDR3: CAISAGTGAYEQYF

size: .
V: TRBV30
D: .
J: TRBJ2-7
DNA: TGTGCCTGGAGTGTAAAGCGGTTCAAGCAGTACTTC
CDR3: CAWSVKRFKQYF

size: .
V: TRBV19
D: .
J: TRBJ1-1
DNA: TGTGCCAGTAGTACCCGGCCCCAGGGGTTCACTGAAGCTTTCTTT
CDR3: CASSTRPQGFTEAFF